One sample yielded the 31 T cell receptor beta chains listed below, sequenced in a study of CD8+ T cells in alopecia areata. Investigators isolated RNA and reverse transcribed it into cDNA to act as the sequencing template. TCRdb's copy holds only in-frame clones and misses some; the assay was immunoSEQ multiplex PCR. There are around 110,000 clones in the sample, none observed a single time. The sample taken for sequencing was lesional skin. These receptors were taken from a C3H/HeJ mouse with alopecia areata. The strain's MHC haplotype is H2-k.

This clone has at least ten counts. Any gene name here is a mouse gene name. Read coverage stops 4 residues before the CDR3 terminus; the germline J gene supplies the remainder. This sequence joins TRBV13-3 and TRBJ1-2; D gene ambiguous. This CDR3 contains 13 residues. Trimming stripped 2 bases from V and 2 bases from J, with 7 bases between. CDR1 and CDR2 (germline): NNHDY, SYVADS. The sequenced CDR3 bases are TGTGCCAGCAGTGACCCTCAGAACTCC. Translated: CASSDPQNS. The whole CDR3 region reads CASSDPQNSDYTF.

Turning to this clone: Mouse germline and gene names are used. The read ends 4 residues before the CDR3 terminus; that terminus is restored from the germline J gene. The chain combines TRBV19 with TRBJ1-2, with 8 bases lining up with TRBD1. This CDR3 comprises 13 residues. Looked up from germline, CDR1 is FNHDT and CDR2 is SITEND (reference sequence). With 5 bases clipped from V and 2 bases from J, the junction kept 2 bases outside the gene matches. The CDR3 protein is CASSRGPNSDYTF. The CDR3 DNA, read in part, is TGTGCCAGCAGCAGGGGGCCGAACTCC. The full variable domain, with the rest looked up from reference TRBV19 and TRBJ1-2, is GGIITQTPKFLIGQEGQKLTLKCQQNFNHDTMYWYRQDSGKGLRLIYYSITENDLQKGDLSEGYDASREKKSSFSLTVTSAQKNEMAVFLCASSRGPNSDYTFGSGTRLLVI.

Note on this clone: Genes and germline are mouse. Read coverage stops 4 residues before the CDR3 terminus; the germline J gene supplies the remainder. The chain is built from TRBV1 and TRBJ2-3; 8 bases line up with TRBD2. Per the germline V gene, CDR1 is NSQYPW and CDR2 is LRSPGD (reference sequence). The CDR3 is 16 residues long. V lost 0 bases to trimming and J lost 0 bases; unmatched junction nucleotides: 2. Incomplete CDR3 DNA: TGCACCTGCAGTGCAGAATGGGGGGGGAGTGCAGAA. This translates into CTCSAEWGGSAE. The whole CDR3 region reads CTCSAEWGGSAETLYF.

This clone was seen a handful of times. Gene and germline names: mouse. The read gets to within 4 residues of the CDR3 end, and the germline J gene fills in the rest. The genes are TRBV13-3 and TRBJ2-5; D not certain. Per the germline V gene, CDR1 is NNHDY and CDR2 is SYVADS. V was trimmed by 0 bases and J by 0 bases, leaving 5 bases between them. The CDR3 totals 14 residues. CDR3 DNA (partial): TGTGCCAGCAGTGATGTGCAGAACCAAGAC. This gives the protein CASSDVQNQD. The full-length CDR3 reads as CASSDVQNQDTQYF. The full variable domain, rest sourced from reference TRBV13-3 and TRBJ2-5, is EAAVTQSPRSKVAVTGGKVTLSCHQTNNHDYMYWYRQDTGHGLRLIHYSYVADSTEKGDIPDGYKASRPSQENFSLILELASLSQTAVYFCASSDVQNQDTQYFGPGTRLLVL.

This clone was seen a handful of times. Gene names are mouse gene names. The read gets to within 4 residues of the CDR3 end, and the germline J gene fills in the rest. This chain joins TRBV13-3 and TRBJ2-3; 7 bases fit TRBD2. V lost 3 bases to trimming and J lost 0 bases; unmatched junction nucleotides: 4. This CDR3 has 15 residues. The germline V gene has CDR1 NNHDY and CDR2 SYVADS. The part of the CDR3 DNA that was read is TGTGCCAGCAGTGGGGGGGGGTATAGTGCAGAA. Its translation is CASSGGGYSAE. The entire CDR3 is CASSGGGYSAETLYF.

A word on this clone: The germline and genes are mouse ones. The CDR3 is cut off 4 residues early in the read; its end comes from the germline J gene. This chain joins TRBV16 and TRBJ2-3; unclear D gene. Germline V gene lookup returns CDR1 SGHSA and CDR2 FRNQAP. The CDR3 loop spans 15 amino acids. With 0 bases removed from V and 0 bases from J, the gap between germline ends came to 7 bases. CDR3 DNA, as far as it was read: TGTGCAAGCAGCTTAGAGACATCTAGTGCAGAA. Translation gives CASSLETSSAE. The complete CDR3 sequence is CASSLETSSAETLYF.

This clone was counted between two and nine times. Genes and germline come from the mouse. The read finishes 4 residues shy of the CDR3 end, and the germline J gene is used to complete it. The chain joins TRBV12-2 to TRBJ2-1; 7 bases match TRBD1. With 0 bases clipped from V and 0 bases from J, the junction kept 1 base outside the gene matches. CDR1 is SGHLS, CDR2 HYDKME, per germline. CDR3 size: 15 residues. The CDR3 reads CASSLGTDNYAEQFF. Partial CDR3 DNA: TGTGCCAGCTCTCTCGGGACAGATAACTATGCT.

Comment on this clone: Genes and germline come from the mouse. Sequencing ends 4 residues short of the CDR3 end; the germline J gene provides the rest. The V gene is TRBV16, the J gene TRBJ1-4, with 11 bases matching TRBD1. Germline lookup yields CDR1 SGHSA and CDR2 FRNQAP. CDR3 length equals 15 residues. With 5 bases clipped from V and 4 bases from J, the junction kept 3 bases outside the gene matches. The CDR3 reads CASSPGTGGNERLFF. The sequenced part of the CDR3 DNA is TGTGCAAGCAGCCCCGGGACAGGGGGCAACGAA.

This clone was found a few times. Mouse germline and gene names are used. Read data end 4 residues before the CDR3 end; the end is taken from the germline J gene. The chain is built from TRBV13-3 and TRBJ2-5; D remains ambiguous. The CDR3 contains 13 residues. V lost 5 bases and J 2 bases, leaving 9 bases between the germline ends. The germline CDR1 and CDR2 sequences are NNHDY and SYVADS. The CDR3 sequence: CASRPTTQDTQYF. The part of the CDR3 DNA that was read is TGTGCCAGCAGGCCGACAACCCAAGAC. Together with reference TRBV13-3 and TRBJ2-5, the CDR3 gives the full variable domain: EAAVTQSPRSKVAVTGGKVTLSCHQTNNHDYMYWYRQDTGHGLRLIHYSYVADSTEKGDIPDGYKASRPSQENFSLILELASLSQTAVYFCASRPTTQDTQYFGPGTRLLVL.

In this sample, this clone turned up a few times. The listed genes are named as in mouse. The DNA ends 4 residues before the CDR3 does, and the rest of the CDR3 is filled in from the germline J gene. J is TRBJ1-4 and V is TRBV13-3, with 7 bases identical to TRBD1. Germline V gene data show CDR1 as NNHDY and CDR2 as SYVADS. This CDR3 contains 13 residues. The J segment lost 4 bases and the V segment lost 8 bases, leaving 5 bases of the junction unmatched. The CDR3 bases that were read are TGTGCCAGTTCCGGGACAGTCAACGAA. Its translation is CASSGTVNE. The entire CDR3 sequence reads CASSGTVNERLFF.

Remarks on this clone: Gene names and germline match the mouse. The read is 4 residues too short to cover the CDR3 end, so that end is filled in from the germline J gene. This rearrangement joins TRBV13-1 to TRBJ2-7; 11 bases fit TRBD1. There are 16 residues in the CDR3. Per germline, CDR1 NSHNY and CDR2 SYGAGN. The CDR3 bases that were read are TGTGCCAGCAGTGATGCGAGGACAGGGGGCGCCGAT. Encoded protein: CASSDARTGGAD. The whole CDR3 reads CASSDARTGGADEQYF.

Comment on this clone: Gene names are mouse gene names. The CDR3 end lies 4 residues beyond the end of the read and is filled in from the germline J gene. This chain joins TRBV1 and TRBJ2-2, with D possibly being TRBD1 (6 bases). The germline V gene has CDR1 NSQYPW and CDR2 LRSPGD (reference sequence). CDR3 length equals 14 residues. The V gene lost 4 bases and the J gene lost 4 bases, with 10 bases spanning the gap. Incomplete CDR3 DNA: TGCACCTGCAGTGTCAGGGGAGGCACCGGG. As protein: CTCSVRGGTG. The full-length CDR3 reads as CTCSVRGGTGQLYF.

Regarding this clone: The database protein in TCRdb disagrees with the DNA translation at residue 13; the sequence shown here was translated from the DNA. Gene names and germline match the mouse. The sequenced fragment ends 3 residues before the CDR3 boundary, so the rest is inferred from the germline J gene. The rearrangement links TRBV13-2 to TRBJ1-3, with TRBD1 matching over 7 bases. The germline V gene encodes CDR1 NNHNN and CDR2 SYGAGS (reference sequence). V was clipped by 2 bases and J by 3 bases; unmatched bases: 8. This CDR3 has 16 amino acids. The sequenced CDR3 bases are TGTGCCAGCGGTGAGCCTGTAGACAGGGATGGAAATACG. Its protein is CASGEPVDRDGNT. From start to end, the CDR3 is CASGEPVDRDGNTLYF.

On this clone itself: Gene and germline names: mouse. With the read ending 4 residues before the CDR3 end, the germline J gene is used to fill in that end. The chain joins TRBV19 to TRBJ1-1; D is possibly TRBD1 (6 bases). Germline assignment: CDR1 FNHDT and CDR2 SITEND (reference sequence). Trimming took off 5 bases at V and 2 bases at J, with 13 bases between the two ends. The CDR3 is made up of 14 amino acids. The CDR3 bases that were read are TGTGCCAGCAGACCTACAGGGACCAACACA. It translates to CASRPTGTNT. The CDR3 in full is CASRPTGTNTEVFF.

Only a few counts were recorded for this clone. The gene names here belong to mouse. The sequenced fragment ends 4 residues before the CDR3 boundary, so the rest is inferred from the germline J gene. The chain combines TRBV1 with TRBJ2-7; D might be TRBD1 (6 bases). The CDR3 is 14 residues long. Germline-derived CDR1 and CDR2 are NSQYPW and LRSPGD (reference sequence). V lost 3 bases and J 3 bases, leaving 12 bases between the germline ends. CDR3 amino acids: CTCSATSGDYEQYF. CDR3 bases read: TGCACCTGCAGTGCCACGTCAGGGGACTAT.

This clone was seen only a few times. Gene names refer to mouse genes. Sequencing ends 4 residues short of the CDR3 end; the germline J gene provides the rest. The chain combines TRBV13-1 with TRBJ2-3; 9 bases are a match to TRBD2. The germline CDR1 and CDR2 sequences are NSHNY and SYGAGN. The CDR3 runs to 18 residues. V was pared by 0 bases and J by 1 base, with 9 bases of the junction left unmatched. The part of the CDR3 DNA that was read is TGTGCCAGCAGTGATGCAGGGCTGGGGGGGAGAGGTGCAGAA. Protein: CASSDAGLGGRGAE. The entire CDR3 sequence reads CASSDAGLGGRGAETLYF.

This clone was seen more than once but under ten times. Each gene name is a mouse one. Incomplete CDR3 DNA: TGTGCCAGCAGTGAGGACAGGGGAGGTGCT. Encoded protein: CASSEDRGGA. The full CDR3 sequence reads CASSEDRGGAEQFF. The V and J genes are TRBV13-1 and TRBJ2-1; 9 bases agree with TRBD1. The read halts 4 residues ahead of the CDR3 end, with the missing end drawn from the germline J gene. CDR3 size: 14 residues. Germline CDR1 NSHNY, CDR2 SYGAGN. V dropped 2 bases and J dropped 6; count of bases not matched to a gene: 3.

Many counts were recorded for this clone. Genes and germline come from the mouse. The sequenced fragment ends 4 residues before the CDR3 boundary, so the rest is inferred from the germline J gene. The chain uses TRBV17 and TRBJ2-1; 10 positions match TRBD2. Germline trimming cut 0 bases from V and 0 bases from J; bases unmatched to any gene: 2. The CDR3 is made up of 17 amino acids. Looked up from germline, CDR1 is MNHDT and CDR2 is YYDKIL. CDR3 sequence reads: CASSRDLGGHNYAEQFF. CDR3 DNA (partial): TGTGCTAGCAGTAGAGATCTGGGGGGGCATAACTATGCT.

About this clone: The genes are named according to mouse. The missing CDR3 end, 4 residues past where the read stops, is filled in from the germline J gene. The rearrangement joins TRBV1 to TRBJ2-7, with TRBD2 matching over 8 bases. The CDR3 runs to 16 residues. Germline V gene sequence: CDR1 NSQYPW, CDR2 LRSPGD (reference sequence). The CDR3 loop is CTCSADDGGGADEQYF. The covered CDR3 bases are TGCACCTGCAGTGCAGATGACGGGGGGGGCGCGGAT.

As to this clone: The germline and genes are mouse ones. The CDR3 goes on 4 residues after the read ends, and that part is filled in from the germline J gene. The rearrangement joins TRBV1 to TRBJ2-4; 11 positions agree with TRBD2. Germline trimming cut 3 bases from V and 0 bases from J; bases unmatched to any gene: 5. CDR1 and CDR2 (germline): NSQYPW, LRSPGD (reference sequence). The CDR3 is made up of 17 amino acids. The CDR3 protein is CTCSAPGLGVSQNTLYF. The CDR3 bases that were read are TGCACCTGCAGTGCCCCGGGACTGGGGGTTAGTCAAAAC. Based on the CDR3 plus reference TRBV1 and TRBJ2-4, the full variable domain is VTLLEQNPRWRLVPRGQAVNLRCILKNSQYPWMSWYQQDLQKQLQWLFTLRSPGDKEVKSLPGADYLATRVTDTELRLQVANMSQGRTLYCTCSAPGLGVSQNTLYFGAGTRLSVL.

Only a few counts were recorded for this clone. Gene names follow the mouse nomenclature. The read halts 4 residues ahead of the CDR3 end, with the missing end drawn from the germline J gene. The chain joins TRBV1 to TRBJ2-7; 12 positions match TRBD2. Germline assignment: CDR1 NSQYPW and CDR2 LRSPGD (reference sequence). V dropped 0 bases and J dropped 1; count of bases not matched to a gene: 4. The CDR3 runs to 17 residues. The DNA read from the CDR3 is TGCACCTGCAGTGCAGATCTGACTGGGGGGGCTTCCTAT. Translated: CTCSADLTGGASY. The entire CDR3 is CTCSADLTGGASYEQYF.

The sample holds many counts of this clone. A mismatch at residue 10 separates the TCRdb protein from the translated DNA, so the protein presented here was translated from the DNA. Gene and germline names: mouse. The read is 3 residues too short to cover the CDR3 end, so that end is filled in from the germline J gene. This chain links TRBV13-3 with TRBJ1-6; no clear D gene. TRBJ1-6 is recorded as an ORF, its role being uncertain. CDR3 length equals 13 residues. Trimming left V 8 bases short and J 0 bases short, with 6 bases between. Germline V gene data show CDR1 as NNHDY and CDR2 as SYVADS. CDR3: CARDNSYNSPLYF. CDR3 DNA, as far as it was read: TGTGCCAGAGACAATTCCTATAATTCGCCC.

This clone was seen more than once but under ten times. Each gene name is a mouse one. The CDR3 is cut off 4 residues early in the read; its end comes from the germline J gene. The gene calls are TRBV19 and TRBJ1-2; perhaps TRBD1 as D (6 bases). V was clipped by 2 bases and J by 4 bases, with 12 bases between them. Per germline, CDR1 FNHDT and CDR2 SITEND (reference sequence). The CDR3 loop spans 14 amino acids. CDR3 protein: CASSIGGRTSDYTF. The CDR3 DNA, read in part, is TGTGCCAGCAGTATCGGGGGGCGGACCTCC.

This clone turned up a few times. Any gene name here is a mouse gene name. The DNA ends 4 residues before the CDR3 does, and the rest of the CDR3 is filled in from the germline J gene. V is TRBV1 and J is TRBJ1-4; possibly TRBD1 for D (5 bases). The germline V gene has CDR1 NSQYPW and CDR2 LRSPGD (reference sequence). The CDR3 is made up of 17 amino acids. Trimming took off 0 bases at V and 0 bases at J, with 11 bases between the two ends. The sequenced part of the CDR3 DNA is TGCACCTGCAGTGCAGATACGACAGTAATTTCCAACGAA. Residues: CTCSADTTVISNE. The whole CDR3 sequence is CTCSADTTVISNERLFF.

Turning to this clone: Gene names and germline refer to mouse. With the read ending 4 residues before the CDR3 end, the germline J gene is used to fill in that end. This chain connects TRBV13-3 to TRBJ2-4, with D maybe TRBD1 (5 bases). The CDR3 sequence is 13 residues long. CDR1 is NNHDY and CDR2 is SYVADS in the germline V gene. V was shortened by 7 bases and J by 0 bases, with 9 bases between the two germline ends. CDR3 residues: CASAQGSQNTLYF. The sequenced CDR3 bases are TGTGCCAGCGCGCAGGGAAGTCAAAAC.

This clone has at least ten counts. Gene names are mouse gene names. The CDR3 end is not reached by the read, which stops 4 residues before it; the germline J gene fills it in. The chain uses TRBV1 and TRBJ2-1, with no clear D. The germline V and J ends were trimmed by 2 bases and 0 bases, with 8 bases remaining between them. The CDR3 extends over 15 amino acids. Germline CDR1 reads NSQYPW; CDR2 reads LRSPGD (reference sequence). CDR3 sequence: CTCSASPLNYAEQFF. The CDR3 DNA, read in part, is TGCACCTGCAGTGCAAGCCCACTTAACTATGCT. Drawing the rest from reference TRBV1 and TRBJ2-1, the complete variable domain is VTLLEQNPRWRLVPRGQAVNLRCILKNSQYPWMSWYQQDLQKQLQWLFTLRSPGDKEVKSLPGADYLATRVTDTELRLQVANMSQGRTLYCTCSASPLNYAEQFFGPGTRLTVL.

This clone was seen a few times. The genes are named according to mouse. The read is 4 residues too short to cover the CDR3 end, so that end is filled in from the germline J gene. This chain joins TRBV13-3 and TRBJ2-3; TRBD2 matches at 7 bases. The V segment lost 10 bases and the J segment 0 bases; nucleotides outside the gene matches: 8. The germline CDR1 and CDR2 sequences are NNHDY and SYVADS. The CDR3 contains 14 residues. The part of the CDR3 DNA that was read is TGTGCCGCCGGGGGGGAGAATAGTGCAGAA. Protein: CAAGGENSAE. The entire CDR3 is CAAGGENSAETLYF.

This clone came up a few times. The genes are named according to mouse. Sequencing ends 4 residues short of the CDR3 end; the germline J gene provides the rest. The rearrangement uses TRBV19 and TRBJ2-2; the match to TRBD1 covers 8 bases. The CDR3 spans 16 residues. From germline, CDR1 is FNHDT and CDR2 SITEND (reference sequence). Losses at the gene ends were 0 bases for V and 1 base for J; bases not matched to a gene: 2. CDR3 DNA, as far as it was read: TGTGCCAGCAGTATAGACAGGGGGGTAAACACCGGG. As protein: CASSIDRGVNTG. The CDR3 reads in full as CASSIDRGVNTGQLYF.

Points on this clone: The genes and germline here are from mouse. The CDR3 extends 4 residues past the end of the read, so its final part is completed from the germline J gene. The V call is TRBV13-3, the J call TRBJ2-4; TRBD1 is a possible D gene (6 bases). Trimming removed 2 bases at V and 0 bases at J, with 10 bases between. Germline V gives CDR1 NNHDY, CDR2 SYVADS. The CDR3 covers 15 residues. CDR3 sequence reads: CASSERTGSQNTLYF. Partial CDR3 DNA: TGTGCCAGCAGTGAGAGAACAGGGAGTCAAAAC.

Points on this clone: Translating the DNA gives a protein that differs from the TCRdb entry at residue 11; the protein shown here is that DNA translation. Gene names denote mouse genes. The missing CDR3 end, 3 residues past where the read stops, is filled in from the germline J gene. The V call is TRBV13-1, the J call TRBJ1-6; the D gene is possibly TRBD1 (5 bases). TRBJ1-6 is recorded as an ORF, its role being uncertain. This CDR3 is built from 14 residues. Trimming cost V 2 bases and J 8 bases, with 11 bases left between them. Germline assignment: CDR1 NSHNY and CDR2 SYGAGN. The CDR3 reads CASSERGSHSPLYF. CDR3 DNA, as far as it was read: TGTGCCAGCAGTGAGAGGGGAAGTCATTCGCCC.

This clone was seen more than once but under ten times. The genes are named according to mouse. Coverage ceases 4 residues before the CDR3 finishes, and the germline J gene fills in the end. This chain joins TRBV19 and TRBJ2-7, with 8 nucleotides matching TRBD1. Germline loops: CDR1 FNHDT, CDR2 SITEND (reference sequence). This CDR3 has 13 residues. CDR3 amino acids: CASSSGQGDEQYF. Partial CDR3 DNA: TGTGCCAGCAGCTCCGGACAGGGAGAT.